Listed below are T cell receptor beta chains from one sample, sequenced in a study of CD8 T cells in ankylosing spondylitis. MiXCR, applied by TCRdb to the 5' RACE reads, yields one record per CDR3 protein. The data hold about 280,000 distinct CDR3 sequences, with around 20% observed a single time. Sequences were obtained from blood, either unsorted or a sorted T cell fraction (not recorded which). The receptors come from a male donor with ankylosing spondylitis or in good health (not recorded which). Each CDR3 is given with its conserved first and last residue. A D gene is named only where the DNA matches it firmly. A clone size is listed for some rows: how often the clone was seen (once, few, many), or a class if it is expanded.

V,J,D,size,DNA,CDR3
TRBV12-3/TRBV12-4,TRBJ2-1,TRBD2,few,TGTGCCAGCAGTTTACGCGGGGGGGCGGACAATGAGCAGTTCTTC,CASSLRGGADNEQFF
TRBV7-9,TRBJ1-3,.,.,TGTGCCAGCAGCTTAGAGCGCTCTGGAAACACCATATATTTT,CASSLERSGNTIYF
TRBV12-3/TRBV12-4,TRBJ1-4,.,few,TGTGCCAGCAGCGTGAGCGGGTGGGCTGAAAAACTGTTTTTT,CASSVSGWAEKLFF
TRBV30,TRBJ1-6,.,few,TGTGCCTGGAGTTCGGGGCACAATTCACCCCTCCACTTT,CAWSSGHNSPLHF
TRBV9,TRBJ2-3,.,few,TGTGCCAGCAGCGTTTCAGGCTCTCCGGGGACAGATACGCAGTATTTT,CASSVSGSPGTDTQYF
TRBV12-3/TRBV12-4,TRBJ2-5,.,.,TGTGCCAGCAGCCCCCAGGGGCGGGCAGAGACCCAGTACTTC,CASSPQGRAETQYF
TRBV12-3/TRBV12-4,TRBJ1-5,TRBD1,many,TGTGCCAGCAGACGGACAGGCCCAACTCAGCCCCAGCATTTT,CASRRTGPTQPQHF
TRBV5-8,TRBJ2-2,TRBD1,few,TGTGCCACCCGACAGGGCTTCACCGGGGAGCTGTTTTTT,CATRQGFTGELFF
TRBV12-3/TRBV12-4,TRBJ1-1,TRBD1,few,TGTGCCAGCAGTTTAGGGCCCGTGACAGGGGGTACCTTAGTGACTTTCTTT,CASSLGPVTGGTLVTFF
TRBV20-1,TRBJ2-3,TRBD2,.,TGCAGTGCTCGCGGGACTAGCGGGAATGAAGATACGCAGTATTTT,CSARGTSGNEDTQYF
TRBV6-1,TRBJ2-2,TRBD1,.,TGTGCCAGCAGATCCGACAGGGTTGGCACCGGGGAGCTGTTTTTT,CASRSDRVGTGELFF
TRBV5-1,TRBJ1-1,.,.,TGCGCCAGCAGCTCCTTCCAGGGGAATAGGGTGAACACTGAAGCTTTCTTT,CASSSFQGNRVNTEAFF
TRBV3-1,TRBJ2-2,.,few,TGTGCCAGCAGCCAAGGGGGGGCCTCCGGGGAGCTGTTTTTT,CASSQGGASGELFF
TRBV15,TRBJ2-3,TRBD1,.,TGTGCCACCAGCAGTAGGGGACAGGGGTCAGATACGCAGTATTTT,CATSSRGQGSDTQYF
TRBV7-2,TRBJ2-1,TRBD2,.,TGTGCCAGCAGCTTAGCAGCGGGGCGGGTTGAGCAGTTCTTC,CASSLAAGRVEQFF
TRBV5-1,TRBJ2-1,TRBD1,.,TGCGCCAGCAGCTTGACCACAGGGGCAGGCTCCTACAATGAGCAGTTCTTC,CASSLTTGAGSYNEQFF
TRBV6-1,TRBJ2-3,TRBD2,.,TGTGCCAGCAGTGAAGCAGCGGGAGGGGGGGCAGATACGCAGTATTTT,CASSEAAGGGADTQYF
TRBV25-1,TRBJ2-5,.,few,TGTGCCAGCAGGAAGGGGAGAGGAGAGACCCAGTACTTC,CASRKGRGETQYF
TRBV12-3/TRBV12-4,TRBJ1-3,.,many,TGTGCCAGCAGTTCCCAGGACACATATGGAAACACCATATATTTT,CASSSQDTYGNTIYF
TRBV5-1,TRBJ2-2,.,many,TGCGCCAGTTCCAGTGACCAGGGCACCGGGGAGCTGTTTTTT,CASSSDQGTGELFF
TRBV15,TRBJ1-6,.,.,TGTGCCACCCGATCGGGGAGCTCCTATAATTCACCCCTCCACTTT,CATRSGSSYNSPLHF
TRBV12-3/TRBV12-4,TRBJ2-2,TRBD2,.,TGTGCCAGCAGTTTTAGCGGGGGGGCCGGGGAGCTGTTTTTT,CASSFSGGAGELFF
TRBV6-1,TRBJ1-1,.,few,TGTGCCAGCAGGGCCCCGGGGGCCACTGAAGCTTTCTTT,CASRAPGATEAFF
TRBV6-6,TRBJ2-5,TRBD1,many,TGTGCCAGCAGGCCTGGGACAGAAGAGACCCAGTACTTC,CASRPGTEETQYF
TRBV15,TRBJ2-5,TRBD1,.,TGTGCCACCAGCCCGGACAGGGGGGTAGAGACCCAGTACTTC,CATSPDRGVETQYF
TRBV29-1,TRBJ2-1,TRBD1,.,TGCAGCGGTGGTCCCTTCTCTATAGGGGGCGTTTACAATGAGCAGTTCTTC,CSGGPFSIGGVYNEQFF
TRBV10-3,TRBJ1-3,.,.,TGTGCCATCAGTGAGTCCGTCTCTGGAAACACCATATATTTT,CAISESVSGNTIYF
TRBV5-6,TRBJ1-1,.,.,TGTGCCAGCAGCCCCCGACCTCGGACTGAAGCTTTCTTT,CASSPRPRTEAFF
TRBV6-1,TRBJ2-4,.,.,TGTGCCAGCAGGGAAAGGCAAGGACAGAACATTCAGTACTTC,CASRERQGQNIQYF
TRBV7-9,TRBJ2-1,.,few,TGTGCCAGCAGCCGTCCCGGACAGCACAATGAGCAGTTCTTC,CASSRPGQHNEQFF
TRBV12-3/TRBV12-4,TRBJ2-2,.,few,TGTGCCAGCAGTTTAACTAGCACCGGGGAGCTGTTTTTT,CASSLTSTGELFF
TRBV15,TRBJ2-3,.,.,TGTGCCACCAGCAGAGGGACAGATACGCAGTATTTT,CATSRGTDTQYF
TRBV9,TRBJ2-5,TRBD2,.,TGTGCCAGCAGCGTGGGTAGCGGGAGGCTGGAGACCCAGTACTTC,CASSVGSGRLETQYF
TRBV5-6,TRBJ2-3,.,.,TGTGCCAGCAGCTTTTCGAGGGGGACGCAGTATTTT,CASSFSRGTQYF
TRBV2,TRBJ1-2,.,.,TGTGCCAGCAGACTCGGAGGGATCTATGGCTACACCTTC,CASRLGGIYGYTF
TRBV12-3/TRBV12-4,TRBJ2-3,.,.,TGTGCCAGCAGGCCTCATGGGTCGGTCCCTGCGGATACGCAGTATTTT,CASRPHGSVPADTQYF
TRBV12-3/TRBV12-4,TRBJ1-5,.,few,TGTGCCAGCGGCAGACAGGCTGGAGAGCCCCAGCATTTT,CASGRQAGEPQHF
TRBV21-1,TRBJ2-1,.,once,TGTGCCAGCAGCAAAGCGGCTAGCCGTCCGAGCTCCTACAATGAGCAGTTCTTC,CASSKAASRPSSYNEQFF
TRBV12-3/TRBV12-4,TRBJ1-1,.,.,TGTGCCAGTCTGCACCTCATGAACACTGAAGCTTTCTTT,CASLHLMNTEAFF
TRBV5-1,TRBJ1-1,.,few,TGCGCCAGCAGGGCCGGGGGCTCCTTGGCCACTGAAGCTTTCTTT,CASRAGGSLATEAFF
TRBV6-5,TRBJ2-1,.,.,TGTGCCAGCATGTTGCAGTATTCCTACAATGAGCAGTTCTTC,CASMLQYSYNEQFF
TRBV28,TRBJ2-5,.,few,TGTGCCAGCAGGGCCGGGACGAAAGAGACCCAGTACTTC,CASRAGTKETQYF
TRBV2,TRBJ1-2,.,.,TGTGCCAGCACGGCAGAACCAATCTATGGCTACACCTTC,CASTAEPIYGYTF
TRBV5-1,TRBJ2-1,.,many,TGCGCCAGCAGCCAAGGGGGGGCGCTGGTTGAGCAGTTCTTC,CASSQGGALVEQFF
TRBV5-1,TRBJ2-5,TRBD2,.,TGCGCCAGCAGCTTAAGCTCTAGCGGGAAAGAGACCCAGTACTTC,CASSLSSSGKETQYF
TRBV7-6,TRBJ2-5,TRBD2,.,TGTGCCAGCAGCTTAGAAAAGCGGGGGGGCTTCCAAGAGACCCAGTACTTC,CASSLEKRGGFQETQYF
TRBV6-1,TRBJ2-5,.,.,TGTGCCAGCAGCACCGGACTAAAGGGGAAGACCCAGTACTTC,CASSTGLKGKTQYF
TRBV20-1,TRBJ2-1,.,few,TGCAGTGCTAGCCGGACCTACAATGAGCAGTTCTTC,CSASRTYNEQFF
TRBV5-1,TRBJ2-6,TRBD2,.,TGCGCCAGCAGCTTGGTGGCTAGCGGCGTTTCCGGGGCCAACGTCCTGACTTTC,CASSLVASGVSGANVLTF
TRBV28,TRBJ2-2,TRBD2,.,TGTGCCAGCAGTTTGGCTAGCGGGAGGAGGGACACCGGGGAGCTGTTTTTT,CASSLASGRRDTGELFF
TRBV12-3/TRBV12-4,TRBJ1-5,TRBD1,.,TGTGCCAGCAGCTCGGACAGGGGGCGCCTGAATTTT,CASSSDRGRLNF
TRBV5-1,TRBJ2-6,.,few,TGTGCCAGCAGCTTGGACTCTGGGGCCAACGTCCTGACTTTC,CASSLDSGANVLTF
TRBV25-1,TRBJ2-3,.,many,TGTGCCAGCAGTGGCACTACCGCCGGTACGCAGTATTTT,CASSGTTAGTQYF
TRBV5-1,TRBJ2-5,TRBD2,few,TGCGCCAGCAGCCGAAGACTAGCTGAGACCCAGTACTTC,CASSRRLAETQYF
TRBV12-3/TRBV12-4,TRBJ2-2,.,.,TGTGCCAGCAGACCGCTGGACACCGGGGAGCTGTTTTTT,CASRPLDTGELFF
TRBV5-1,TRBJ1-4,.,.,TGCGCCAGCAGCCCTGTCCCGGGACGTGAAGAAAAACTGTTTTTT,CASSPVPGREEKLFF
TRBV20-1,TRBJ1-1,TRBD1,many,TGCAGTGCTCCACCGGGACAGACTAACACTGAAGCTTTCTTT,CSAPPGQTNTEAFF
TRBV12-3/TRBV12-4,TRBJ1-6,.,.,TGTGCCAGCAGTAAGCCCGACCGGGGCGCTCCCCTCCACTTT,CASSKPDRGAPLHF
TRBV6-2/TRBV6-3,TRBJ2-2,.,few,TGTGCCAGCAGTTCCGGACAAACCACCGGGGAGCTGTTTTTT,CASSSGQTTGELFF
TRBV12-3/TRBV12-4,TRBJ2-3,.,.,TGTGCCAGCAGTCCCCAAGTTACCACAGATACGCAGTATTTT,CASSPQVTTDTQYF